The rows below give T cell receptor beta chains drawn from one sample of a study of blood T cell repertoires in COVID-19. Using immunoSEQ multiplex PCR, the repertoire was profiled, and TCRdb retains in-frame clones only, with some absent. The sample records roughly 63,000 clones, 65% to 75% being singletons. Sequenced: peripheral blood. Receptors originate from a woman of 80 years or more with acute or convalescent COVID-19. Both conserved end residues are part of each CDR3. D genes are given only for firm matches. Rows may omit the clone size; those that give it use once, few, many or a size class.

>.|TRBV28|TRBJ2-2|TRBD1
CASRKQGGNTGELFF
TGTGCCAGCAGGAAACAGGGGGGGAACACCGGGGAGCTGTTTTTT
>.|TRBV30|TRBJ2-7|.
CAWNAGSYEQYF
TGTGCCTGGAACGCGGGTTCCTACGAGCAGTACTTC
>.|TRBV19|TRBJ2-3|TRBD2
CASSIPLAGAPDTQYF
TGTGCCAGTAGTATCCCCCTAGCGGGAGCCCCAGATACGCAGTATTTT
>.|TRBV5-1|TRBJ2-7|TRBD2
CASSSGTSGSSYEQYF
TGCGCCAGCAGCTCGGGGACTAGCGGTTCCTCCTACGAGCAGTACTTC
>.|TRBV7-2|TRBJ2-1|TRBD2
CASKPGLAGEVEQFF
TGTGCCAGCAAACCGGGACTAGCGGGAGAGGTTGAGCAGTTCTTC
>.|TRBV7-3|TRBJ2-7|TRBD1
CASRSGTDYEQYF
TGTGCCAGCAGATCCGGGACAGATTACGAGCAGTACTTC
>once|TRBV18|TRBJ2-1|TRBD2
CASSPRSTLGLAGAKIDEQFF
TGTGCCAGCTCACCAAGGTCTACACTTGGACTAGCGGGAGCAAAAATCGATGAGCAGTTCTTC
>.|TRBV5-1|TRBJ2-1|.
CASSLVASEYNEQFF
TGCGCCAGCAGCTTGGTTGCTAGCGAGTACAATGAGCAGTTCTTC
>many|TRBV27|TRBJ2-2|TRBD1
CASSPGTGVSGELFF
TGTGCCAGCAGTCCAGGGACAGGGGTTTCCGGGGAGCTGTTTTTT
>.|TRBV11-3|TRBJ2-2|TRBD2
CASSSRGGTENTGELFF
TGTGCCAGCAGCTCGCGGGGGGGTACAGAGAACACCGGGGAGCTGTTTTTT
>.|TRBV10-2|TRBJ2-7|TRBD2
CASSVARGEQYF
TGCGCCAGCAGTGTAGCGCGGGGGGAGCAGTACTTC
>.|TRBV28|TRBJ1-1|TRBD1
CASSLTGAESTEAFF
TGTGCCAGCAGTTTGACAGGGGCGGAAAGCACTGAAGCTTTCTTT
>few|TRBV5-6|TRBJ1-3|.
CASSRGAGNTIYF
TGTGCCAGCAGCCGGGGGGCTGGAAACACCATATATTTT
>.|TRBV29-1|TRBJ2-1|.
CSVELGEGVPFNNEQFF
TGCAGCGTTGAGTTGGGTGAGGGGGTCCCCTTTAACAATGAGCAGTTCTTC
>.|TRBV7-2|TRBJ2-5|TRBD2
CASSLKSGSSGTQYF
TGTGCCAGCAGCTTAAAATCCGGGTCTAGCGGGACCCAGTACTTC
>.|TRBV5-1|TRBJ1-1|.
CASRPAAGRMNTEAFF
TGCGCCAGCAGGCCGGCGGCAGGGCGAATGAACACTGAAGCTTTCTTT
>.|TRBV15|TRBJ1-3|.
CATSSGIAGSGNTIYF
TGTGCCACCAGCAGTGGAATTGCAGGGTCTGGAAACACCATATATTTT
>.|TRBV19|TRBJ1-5|.
CATTHRYSNQPQHF
TGTGCCACAACTCACAGGTATAGCAATCAGCCCCAGCATTTT
>.|TRBV5-1|TRBJ2-2|TRBD2
CASSLDPGGPEVPGELFF
TGCGCCAGCAGCTTGGACCCGGGAGGGCCGGAAGTTCCCGGGGAGCTGTTTTTT
>.|TRBV5-1|TRBJ2-2|TRBD2
CASSLRTSGATGELFF
TGCGCCAGCAGCTTGCGGACTAGCGGAGCAACCGGGGAGCTGTTTTTT
>.|TRBV7-9|TRBJ1-2|.
CASSSPSLLGYTF
TGTGCCAGCAGCTCTCCTAGCTTGCTTGGCTACACCTTC
>.|TRBV27|TRBJ2-5|TRBD1
CASSTMGQGRGETQYF
TGTGCCAGCAGTACCATGGGACAGGGGCGCGGGGAGACCCAGTACTTC
>few|TRBV7-9|TRBJ2-5|.
CASSSWGQLNETQYF
TGTGCCAGCAGCTCGTGGGGCCAGCTCAATGAGACCCAGTACTTC
>.|TRBV7-9|TRBJ2-5|.
CASRSGRGETQYF
TGTGCCAGCCGTAGTGGAAGGGGAGAGACCCAGTACTTC
>few|TRBV18|TRBJ1-1|.
CASSPTGGRTEAFF
TGTGCCAGCTCACCAACTGGGGGGAGGACTGAAGCTTTCTTT
>.|TRBV27|TRBJ2-7|TRBD1
CASHRTGDSYEQYF
TGTGCCAGCCACCGGACAGGGGACTCCTACGAGCAGTACTTC
>.|TRBV7-3|TRBJ2-1|.
CASSSDRGYEQFF
TGTGCCAGCAGCTCGGATCGAGGGTATGAGCAGTTCTTC
>.|TRBV12-3/TRBV12-4|TRBJ1-2|.
CASSLVGNYGYTF
TGTGCCAGCAGTTTAGTCGGGAACTATGGCTACACCTTC
>.|TRBV11-3|TRBJ1-3|TRBD1
CASSTGAGNTIYF
TGTGCCAGCAGTACAGGGGCTGGAAACACCATATATTTT
>.|TRBV7-3|TRBJ2-1|TRBD2
CASSSRGTSGRNEQFF
TGTGCCAGCAGCTCCCGTGGGACTAGCGGCCGCAATGAGCAGTTCTTC
>.|TRBV4-1|TRBJ2-7|TRBD2
CASSQEASGNFVLYEQYF
TGCGCCAGCAGCCAAGAGGCTAGCGGGAACTTTGTATTATACGAGCAGTACTTC
>few|TRBV10-3|TRBJ1-6|TRBD1
CAIRPTGDNSPLHF
TGTGCCATCAGGCCGACAGGGGATAATTCACCCCTCCACTTT
>.|TRBV14|TRBJ1-1|.
CASSQGGWGTEAFF
TGTGCCAGCAGCCAAGGAGGGTGGGGCACTGAAGCTTTCTTT
>.|TRBV10-1|TRBJ2-1|TRBD1
CASSVRGTGVGEQFF
TGCGCCAGCAGTGTTCGCGGGACAGGGGTGGGTGAGCAGTTCTTC
>.|TRBV5-4|TRBJ1-1|.
CASSVGTQNTEAFF
TGTGCCAGCAGCGTCGGGACACAGAACACTGAAGCTTTCTTT
>.|TRBV20-1|TRBJ2-1|TRBD2
CSPSWPSGRGNEQFF
TGCAGCCCTAGTTGGCCTAGCGGGAGAGGTAATGAGCAGTTCTTC
>.|TRBV5-1|TRBJ2-7|TRBD1
CASSLATMGQGAKEQYF
TGCGCCAGCAGCTTGGCCACCATGGGACAGGGGGCTAAAGAGCAGTACTTC
>few|TRBV11-3|TRBJ2-7|TRBD2
CASSSPYGTKTYEQYF
TGTGCCAGCAGCTCTCCATACGGGACTAAGACCTACGAGCAGTACTTC
>once|TRBV19|TRBJ2-7|TRBD2
CASTDRTSGSLEQYF
TGTGCCAGTACCGATAGGACTAGCGGGAGTCTCGAGCAGTACTTC
>.|TRBV11-3|TRBJ2-1|TRBD2
CASSRTSSYNEQFF
TGTGCCAGCAGCCGGACTAGCTCCTACAATGAGCAGTTCTTC
>once|TRBV27|TRBJ1-5|TRBD1
CASSLAQGSPQHF
TGTGCCAGCAGTTTAGCACAGGGGTCCCCCCAGCATTTT
>.|TRBV6-5|TRBJ1-1|TRBD1
CASSYGQGLEAFF
TGTGCCAGCAGTTATGGACAGGGGCTTGAAGCTTTCTTT
>.|TRBV5-6|TRBJ2-1|TRBD2
CAGTTSGNEQFF
TGTGCCGGGACTACCTCGGGGAATGAGCAGTTCTTC